This T cell receptor (beta chain) was sequenced for a study of identifying expanded T cells in peripheral blood. No infections or other immune events were documented during collection. Notes on the study in general: Variance in clone template counts between approximately two-week samples significantly increased with total template count across all healthy donors.

CDR3 size: 16 residues. Germline V gene sequence: CDR1 KGHSH, CDR2 LQKENI. Between the trimmed V and J ends, which lost 2 bases and 2 bases, there was a span of 15 bases. Only in-frame clones appear in the TCRdb table, and some are missing; sequencing was by immunoSEQ multiplex PCR. The data show 70,000 to 95,000 clones, with about 88% seen just once and about 4.2% held by the top ten. With respect to this clone: Its antigen is currently unknown.

The clonotype was recovered from a person aged 18 to 70 in good health. The chain employs TRBV18 and TRBJ2-5; D tentatively reads TRBD1 or TRBD2 (5 bases each). Material for sequencing was blood. The CDR3 reads CASSPGRERIQETQYF. The CDR3 DNA is TGTGCCAGCTCACCAGGCAGGGAGAGGATACAAGAGACCCAGTACTTC.